The entry that follows covers one TCR beta chain sequence. The antigen this receptor binds is unknown. There are no base qualities to consult, and no much larger clone falls within one base. This sample was taken from a study of blood T cell repertoires in COVID-19 (TCRdb year 2020). For context, the study as a whole: Collaborator samples came from the United States, Italy and Spain and covered acute and convalescent phases of COVID-19. Nearly every sample came with metadata listing a de-identified subject ID, COVID-19 status, age in years and sex. The prospective study material was composed of cDNA or gDNA derived from T cells, B-cell-depleted T cells, or PBMCs. Deeply sampled blood TCRbeta repertoires from subjects exposed to, actively infected with, or recovered from COVID-19 were included in the dataset. HLA class I and class II types, where available, came from metadata supplied by the sample provider rather than from assay-based typing. Samples came from the ongoing ImmuneRACE study (first 160 participants) plus 1,254 subjects from 6 global collaborators. The repertoires were released in a freely available public database intended as a resource for research on the immune response to SARS-CoV-2. The study at large found these results: The quantity of clinical and demographic metadata differed by source and by participant and was supplied without curation.

The immunoSEQ Assay, a bias-controlled multiplex PCR, was used to amplify TCRbeta CDR3 regions from genomic DNA. The published analysis was carried out like this. Nucleated cell counts per sample were estimated from amplification of reference gene primers within the assay. To quantify the absolute abundance of each unique TCRbeta CDR3 rearrangement, sequence reads were collapsed and filtered. Productive Simpson clonality was computed per sample as the square root of Simpson's diversity index over productive rearrangements. This immuneACCESS table, as held by TCRdb, lists in-frame sequences with V and J called but not all clones. Of the missing ones, under half trace to an unresolved V gene in checked studies; the others have no known cause. That table supplies the V and J calls and clone size; D and trimming were determined from the DNA. Within this sample are about 180,000 clones, with around 88% of them counted one time only. The ten largest clones take up 3.5% to 5% of the sample.

V sheds 11 bases and J sheds 4 bases, leaving 14 bases between their ends. CDR1 and CDR2 were assigned from the germline V gene (reference sequence) as MNHNY and SVGAGI. From its cysteine to its phenylalanine, the CDR3 spans 13 amino acids. Kept here is only the CDR3 DNA, which spans 39 bases and is read in frame from base 1. The collaborating institutions used their own protocols to collect whole blood in K2EDTA tubes. Collaborator samples were shipped for TCRbeta analysis as frozen whole blood, isolated PBMCs, or DNA extracted from either sample type. Sequenced material: peripheral blood. The TCR comes from a woman between 25 and 40 years old with acute or convalescent COVID-19. The sequence links TRBV6-6 to TRBJ1-4; there is no confident call for the D gene. The CDR3 in this case is CAYSPQHNEKLFF. The nucleotides are TGTGCCTATTCGCCACAGCATAATGAAAAACTGTTTTTT.